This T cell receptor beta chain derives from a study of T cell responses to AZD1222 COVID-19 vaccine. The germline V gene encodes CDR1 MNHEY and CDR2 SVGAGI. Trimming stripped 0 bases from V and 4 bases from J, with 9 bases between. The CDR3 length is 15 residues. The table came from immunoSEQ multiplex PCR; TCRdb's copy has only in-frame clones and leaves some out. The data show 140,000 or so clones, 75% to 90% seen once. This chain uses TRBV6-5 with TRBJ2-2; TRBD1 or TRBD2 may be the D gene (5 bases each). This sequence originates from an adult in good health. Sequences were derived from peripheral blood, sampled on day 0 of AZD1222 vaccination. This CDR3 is CASSYSRDPTGELFF. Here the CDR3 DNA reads TGTGCCAGCAGTTACTCACGGGACCCCACCGGGGAGCTGTTTTTT.